A selection of T cell receptor beta chains follows, all from one sample in a study of cytomegalovirus exposure and HLA in healthy donors. TCRdb's copy holds only in-frame clones and misses some; the assay was immunoSEQ multiplex PCR. Here the sample spans 140,000 to 150,000 clones, roughly four fifths being singletons. The sequenced material came from PBMCs. These receptors were obtained from a male donor in good health and CMV-seronegative. Both conserved end residues are part of each CDR3. A D gene is named only where the DNA matches it firmly. The size entry is marked missing in some rows and otherwise reads once, few, many or a size class.

V gene,D gene,J gene,clone size,CDR3 DNA,CDR3 protein
TRBV4-3,TRBD1,TRBJ2-7,-,TGCGCCAGCAGCCATGGGGGGGGGACAGGGGGCGGCGAGCAGTACTTC,CASSHGGGTGGGEQYF
TRBV9,-,TRBJ1-6,-,TGTGCCAGCAGCGTAGAAGGGGCCCTAAGCTCCTATAATTCACCCCTCCACTTT,CASSVEGALSSYNSPLHF
TRBV5-1,TRBD1,TRBJ1-1,-,TGCGCCAGCAGCTTTGACCCCGGGACAGAGAACACTGAAGCTTTCTTT,CASSFDPGTENTEAFF
TRBV5-1,-,TRBJ2-5,-,TGCGCCAGCAACTCAGTATACTCAGGGCAAGAGACCCAGTACTTC,CASNSVYSGQETQYF
TRBV11-3,TRBD2,TRBJ2-2,few,TGTGCCAGCAGCTCTGGACTAGCGGACACCGGGGAGCTGTTTTTT,CASSSGLADTGELFF
TRBV23-1,-,TRBJ1-5,few,TGCGCCAGCAGTCAATATGCCTGGGGGGGTCAGCCCCAGCATTTT,CASSQYAWGGQPQHF
TRBV2,-,TRBJ2-2,-,TGTGCCAGCAGTGAAGTTAGCGGAAACACCGGGGAGCTGTTTTTT,CASSEVSGNTGELFF
TRBV11-3,TRBD2,TRBJ2-3,-,TGTGCCAGCAGCCCCGGGGGGGCAGATGTAGATACGCAGTATTTT,CASSPGGADVDTQYF
TRBV5-1,TRBD1,TRBJ1-6,-,TGCGCCAGCAGCGGGGGACAGGGGGGGAATTCACCCCTCCACTTT,CASSGGQGGNSPLHF
TRBV7-2,TRBD1,TRBJ1-1,-,TGTGCCAGCAGCGAACAGGGGGGAGCTTTCTTT,CASSEQGGAFF
TRBV7-9,-,TRBJ2-3,-,TGTGCCAGCAGAAGCCAGGGTTCAGATACGCAGTATTTT,CASRSQGSDTQYF
TRBV4-1,TRBD1,TRBJ2-2,-,TGCGCCAGCACCCAAGTACAGGGGGCGAACACCGGGGAGCTGTTTTTT,CASTQVQGANTGELFF
TRBV29-1,-,TRBJ1-2,-,TGCAGCGTACCATGGGGACACCGAGGCTACACCTTC,CSVPWGHRGYTF
TRBV7-6,-,TRBJ1-2,-,TGTGCCAGCAGCTTAGCGGAGGCAGGATTGGGCTATGGCTACACCTTC,CASSLAEAGLGYGYTF
TRBV13,TRBD2,TRBJ2-1,-,TGTGCCAGCAGCCCCGAGGGGCGGGAGTCAAATGAGCAGTTCTTC,CASSPEGRESNEQFF
TRBV21-1,-,TRBJ1-2,-,TGTGCCAGCAGCAAAGACAGTTTCGCACAAACTAACTATGGCTACACCTTC,CASSKDSFAQTNYGYTF
TRBV19,TRBD1,TRBJ1-1,-,TGTGCCAGTACTCTGGGACAGCTCATGAACACTGAAGCTTTCTTT,CASTLGQLMNTEAFF
TRBV5-4,-,TRBJ2-7,-,TGTGCCAGCAGCTTGTCTTCCCGGGGCGAGCAGTACTTC,CASSLSSRGEQYF
TRBV6-1,TRBD2,TRBJ2-7,few,TGTGCCAGCACCAAGGGAGCGGGAGGCTACGAGCAGTACTTC,CASTKGAGGYEQYF
TRBV7-9,TRBD2,TRBJ2-7,-,TGTTCCAGCAGCCCCCGCCTAGCGGGGGGCCCCTTCGACGAGCAGTACTTC,CSSSPRLAGGPFDEQYF